Each of the 21 T cell receptor beta chains below was sequenced from the same sample in a study of cytomegalovirus exposure and HLA in healthy donors. The PCR made use of 60 Vbeta and 13 Jbeta primers. The data were produced by immunoSEQ multiplex PCR, yet TCRdb's version contains in-frame clones alone and is incomplete. The profile shows 210,000 or so clones, roughly four fifths of them singletons. Sequences were obtained from PBMCs. All receptors derive from a woman aged 40 to 50 in good health and CMV-seronegative.

This clone was detected a few times. J is TRBJ1-5 and V is TRBV5-6; tentatively, D is TRBD1 (5 bases). The CDR3 covers 12 residues. Germline CDR1 is SGHDT and CDR2 is YYEEEE. V dropped 7 bases and J dropped 6 bases, with 11 bases sitting between them. The CDR3 DNA sequence: TGTGCCAGCGGAAGGGGCTCTCAGCCCCAGCATTTT. Protein product: CASGRGSQPQHF.

The chain employs TRBV11-2 and TRBJ2-1; a weak D match, TRBD1 (6 bases). Deletions cut 0 bases from V and 4 bases from J, with 16 bases between. The V gene's germline CDR1 is SGHAT and CDR2 FQNNGV. CDR3 length equals 17 residues. The CDR3, as DNA: TGTGCCAGCAGCTTAGATCTTAATGTCCAGGGGTACAATGAGCAGTTCTTC. This sequence encodes CASSLDLNVQGYNEQFF.

This chain connects TRBV19 to TRBJ2-2, with no clear D. Trimming cost V 6 bases and J 0 bases, with 14 bases left between them. The CDR3 consists of 16 residues. Germline V gene sequence: CDR1 LNHDA, CDR2 SQIVND (reference sequence). CDR3 coding DNA: TGTGCCAGTAGCCCCCGACTTCCGCCGAACACCGGGGAGCTGTTTTTT. It specifies CASSPRLPPNTGELFF.

The rearrangement joins TRBV5-1 to TRBJ2-1; 13 bases match TRBD2. J was trimmed by 6 bases and V by 4 bases; bases with no gene match: 7. Germline CDR1 reads SGHRS; CDR2 reads YFSETQ. This CDR3 is built from 16 residues. The CDR3 coding sequence is TGCGCCAGCAGCCCCCTGACTAGCGGGGGGATCAATGAGCAGTTCTTC. Protein sequence: CASSPLTSGGINEQFF.

This clone was counted a single time. This sequence joins TRBV7-9 and TRBJ2-1; D is perhaps TRBD1 (6 bases). From germline, CDR1 is SEHNR and CDR2 FQNEAQ (reference sequence). The CDR3 length is 15 residues. V lost 4 bases, J lost 1 base, and 11 bases lay in between. As DNA, the CDR3 is TGTGCCAGCAGCTCCCCACAGGGTTCCTACAATGAGCAGTTCTTC. This encodes CASSSPQGSYNEQFF.

The chain uses TRBV29-1 and TRBJ2-3; tentative D call: TRBD2 (6 bases). Trimming removed 7 bases from V and 6 bases from J, with 20 bases in between. This CDR3 has 14 amino acids. CDR1 SQVTM and CDR2 ANQGSEA come from the germline V gene. CDR3 nucleotide sequence: TGCAGCGGCCGCCGGGCCGCGGGGATCGATACGCAGTATTTT. Translated: CSGRRAAGIDTQYF.

The V gene is TRBV6-5, the J gene TRBJ2-5, with D possibly matching TRBD1 (6 bases). V was trimmed by 3 bases and J by 5 bases, leaving 13 bases between them. The CDR3 runs to 14 residues. Germline lookup yields CDR1 MNHEY and CDR2 SVGAGI. The CDR3 DNA follows: TGTGCCAGCAGTTATGGGGGCGCGTTGGAGACCCAGTACTTC. It encodes CASSYGGALETQYF.

This clone was counted only a few times. This chain uses TRBV7-9 with TRBJ2-7; TRBD2 agrees at 8 bases. V lost 2 bases, J lost 2 bases, and 5 bases stayed unmatched. CDR1 SEHNR and CDR2 FQNEAQ come from the germline V gene (reference sequence). This CDR3 spans 15 amino acids. In DNA, the CDR3 is TGTGCCAGCAGCTTAATGTCCGGGGGGGCCTACGAGCAGTACTTC. Protein sequence: CASSLMSGGAYEQYF.

This sequence joins TRBV5-8 and TRBJ2-1; possible D gene TRBD1, 6 bases. The CDR3 contains 13 residues. CDR1 and CDR2 from the germline V gene are SGHTS and YDEGEE. The V end lost 4 bases, the J end lost 6 bases, and 11 bases lay between the germline ends. CDR3 in DNA: TGTGCCAGCAGCAAAGACAGGCTCAATGAGCAGTTCTTC. Translating it yields CASSKDRLNEQFF.

The chain links TRBV10-1 to TRBJ1-6; D might be TRBD1 (5 bases). Germline V CDR1 and CDR2: WNHNN, SYGVQD (reference sequence). This CDR3 has 14 amino acids. Trimming removed 5 bases from V and 5 bases from J, with 10 bases in between. CDR3 sequence (DNA): TGCGCCAGCAGTCATGACAGAGATAATTCACCCCTCCACTTT. It is translated as CASSHDRDNSPLHF.

Of note for this clone: Other DNA sequences in this specimen translate into the identical CDR3. This rearrangement joins TRBV30 to TRBJ2-7; TRBD2 matches at 8 bases. The CDR3 runs 13 residues. CDR1 and CDR2 from the germline V gene are GTSNPN and SVGIG (reference sequence). V lost 0 bases and J lost 2; bases outside the gene matches: 0. The chain's CDR3 is CAWSVGGAYEQYF. The CDR3 DNA sequence: TGTGCCTGGAGTGTCGGGGGGGCCTACGAGCAGTACTTC.

The gene calls are TRBV5-1 and TRBJ2-7; 13 bases are shared with TRBD2. CDR1 and CDR2 from the germline V gene are SGHRS and YFSETQ. Unmatched junction bases numbered 7, after V lost 1 base and J lost 6 bases. This CDR3 spans 16 amino acids. The CDR3 DNA follows: TGCGCCAGCAGCTTGTACCGACTAGCGGGGGGATTCGAGCAGTACTTC. Amino acid sequence: CASSLYRLAGGFEQYF.

The chain is built from TRBV10-3 and TRBJ1-2; 8 nucleotides agree with TRBD1. The CDR3 is 15 amino acids. Trimming took 6 bases from V and 3 from J; bases not matched to a gene: 9. Per the germline V gene, CDR1 is ENHRY and CDR2 is SYGVKD. CDR3 coding DNA: TGTGCCATCAGATCCGCAGGGGGCTCTGACTATGGCTACACCTTC. As protein: CAIRSAGGSDYGYTF.

This clone turned up a few times. This chain connects TRBV7-9 to TRBJ1-4; 7 nucleotides match TRBD1. The CDR3 runs 15 residues. After removal of 3 bases from V and 6 bases from J, the junction contained 7 bases not matched to a gene. The V gene's germline CDR1 is SEHNR and CDR2 FQNEAQ (reference sequence). CDR3 amino acids: CASSFSGGLDEKLFF. In DNA, the CDR3 is TGTGCCAGCAGCTTCTCAGGGGGGCTTGATGAAAAACTGTTTTTT.

The chain carries TRBV28 and TRBJ2-7; D call uncertain. The CDR3 length is 14 residues. CDR1 is MDHEN, CDR2 SYDVKM, per germline. Trimming shortened V by 6 bases and J by 3 bases, and 15 bases separated the two germline ends. The CDR3, as DNA: TGTGCCAGCAGGTTGTTCCTCGGTGGCTACGAGCAGTACTTC. Protein sequence: CASRLFLGGYEQYF.

This clone was found a few times. V is TRBV4-3 and J is TRBJ1-1; 7 nucleotides align to TRBD1. Germline V gene sequence: CDR1 LGHNA, CDR2 YSLEER. With 0 bases clipped from V and 7 bases from J, the junction kept 17 bases outside the gene matches. The CDR3 is 18 residues long. The CDR3 DNA sequence: TGCGCCAGCAGCCAAGAAAGGTTGTCGGTCAGGGGGGTGGGTGAAGCTTTCTTT. This codes for CASSQERLSVRGVGEAFF.

The chain carries TRBV30 and TRBJ2-5; D unclear. The CDR3 loop spans 11 amino acids. Germline loops: CDR1 GTSNPN, CDR2 SVGIG (reference sequence). V gave up 2 bases and J gave up 5 bases, with 6 bases separating them. In DNA form, the CDR3 reads TGTGCCTGGAGTTCTACTGAGACCCAGTACTTC. Amino acid sequence: CAWSSTETQYF. Full variable domain (missing parts from reference TRBV30 and TRBJ2-5): SQTIHQWPATLVQPVGSPLSLECTVEGTSNPNLYWYRQAAGRGLQLLFYSVGIGQISSEVPQNLSASRPQDRQFILSSKKLLLSDSGFYLCAWSSTETQYFGPGTRLLVL.

The chain is built from TRBV5-1 and TRBJ1-1; 10 nucleotides line up with TRBD1. From germline, CDR1 is SGHRS and CDR2 YFSETQ. The CDR3 totals 14 residues. V dropped 0 bases and J dropped 6; count of bases not matched to a gene: 2. CDR3 nucleotides: TGCGCCAGCAGCTTGGGGACAGGGGGATCTGAAGCTTTCTTT. It codes for CASSLGTGGSEAFF. The full variable domain, its missing parts supplied by reference TRBV5-1 and TRBJ1-1, is KAGVTQTPRYLIKTRGQQVTLSCSPISGHRSVSWYQQTPGQGLQFLFEYFSETQRNKGNFPGRFSGRQFSNSRSEMNVSTLELGDSALYLCASSLGTGGSEAFFGQGTRLTVV.

The rearrangement uses TRBV18 and TRBJ2-4, with 9 positions matching TRBD1. The CDR3 has 16 amino acids. The J segment lost 0 bases and the V segment lost 3 bases, leaving 3 bases of the junction unmatched. Germline V CDR1 and CDR2: KGHSH, LQKENI. The CDR3 spells CASSPNRGLAKNIQYF. The CDR3 nucleotides read TGTGCCAGCTCACCCAACAGGGGGCTAGCCAAAAACATTCAGTACTTC. The entire variable domain, with the rest obtained from reference TRBV18 and TRBJ2-4, is as follows: NAGVMQNPRHLVRRRGQEARLRCSPMKGHSHVYWYRQLPEEGLKFMVYLQKENIIDESGMPKERFSAEFPKEGPSILRIQQVVRGDSAAYFCASSPNRGLAKNIQYFGAGTRLSVL.

This clone was found a few times. The chain combines TRBV6-5 with TRBJ1-1; TRBD1 matches at 7 bases. J lost 1 base, V lost 6 bases, and 5 bases had no gene match. The CDR3 spans 14 residues. Germline lookup yields CDR1 MNHEY and CDR2 SVGAGI. CDR3 protein: CASSRGKGNTEAFF. DNA for the CDR3: TGTGCCAGCAGCAGGGGGAAGGGGAACACTGAAGCTTTCTTT.

The chain links TRBV15 to TRBJ2-3; 10 nucleotides align to TRBD1. The V gene's germline CDR1 is LNHNV and CDR2 YYDKDF (reference sequence). This CDR3 contains 16 residues. V lost 3 bases and J lost 2; bases outside the gene matches: 5. The DNA of the CDR3 is TGTGCCACCAGCAGCCGGGACAGGGGTTCCACAGATACGCAGTATTTT. Translating gives CATSSRDRGSTDTQYF.